A single T cell receptor beta chain is shown here with its context. Its antigen is unidentified. The sample is drawn from a study of T cell responses to AZD1222 COVID-19 vaccine. Whole-study findings and limits: Compared with day 0, the breadth and depth of the Spike-specific TCR repertoire rose significantly after two doses of AZD1222.

The data were produced by immunoSEQ multiplex PCR, yet TCRdb's version contains in-frame clones alone and is incomplete. This table holds 85,000 to 100,000 clones, about 89% found once. V gave up 2 bases and J gave up 2 bases; unmatched junction bases: 2. The CDR3 runs to 15 residues. Germline values: CDR1 SNHLY, CDR2 FYNNEI. V and J are TRBV2 and TRBJ2-1; 8 bases are shared with TRBD2. This clonotype was sampled from an adult in good health. Source: peripheral blood, taken on day 0 of AZD1222 vaccination. CDR3 DNA sequence: TGTGCCAGCAGTGAACTAGCGGGCACCTACAATGAGCAGTTCTTC. Protein sequence: CASSELAGTYNEQFF.